Included here is one T cell receptor beta chain sequence, with context. No antigen is known for it. V shed 5 bases and J shed 4 bases, with 21 bases lying between them. The CDR3 is made up of 16 amino acids. This sample was taken from a study of identical twins. TCRdb recomputed calls from the 5' RACE reads with MiXCR, one row per CDR3 protein. The table shows a few hundred thousand distinct CDR3 sequences, with 9.6% occurring only once. Whole-study results and caveats: Models underestimated TCR alpha sharing (out-of-frame) in monozygotic twins.

These data also formed part of another study, on yellow fever vaccine responses in identical twins. That paper states: Reportedly, the T cell response mounted by twins to vaccine seemed partly convergent, partly personalized.

The V call is TRBV12-3 or TRBV12-4, the J call TRBJ2-7; weak D call: TRBD1 (7 bases). What was sequenced was PBMCs. The receptor was isolated from a woman aged 18-35 years in good health. CDR3 sequence (DNA): TGTGCCAGCAGTCCAAAACAGGGGAGGAGGAGGTACGAGCAGTACTTC. Translation: CASSPKQGRRRYEQYF.